In its sample, the clone carrying this TCR beta chain was seen many times. What it recognizes is unknown. Patients were all untreated before their thyroid surgery. This sample is drawn from a study of metastatic and nonmetastatic thyroid tumors. Study conclusions and caveats: Relative to benign nodules, malignant thyroid tumors were reportedly characterized by significantly elevated TCR beta diversity in blood and tumor.

Germline CDR1 and CDR2: SGHTA and FQGNSA. This CDR3 region has 14 residues. V lost 4 bases, J lost 10 bases, and 17 bases lay in between. Via MiXCR, TCRdb re-called the PCR reads. The table shows some 33,000 clones, with under 25% occurring only once. The source material was tumor tissue. The source is a male donor with papillary thyroid cancer or a benign thyroid nodule (not recorded which). Some clones in this sample may be carry-over from other donors' samples. V and J are TRBV7-2 and TRBJ2-1; no definite D call. The DNA of the CDR3 is TGTGCCAGCAGCTGGGGAACTAAGCGCGGCGAGCAGTTCTTC. This codes for CASSWGTKRGEQFF. The full variable domain, in which reference TRBV7-2 and TRBJ2-1 provide the parts outside the CDR3, is GAGVSQSPSNKVTEKGKDVELRCDPISGHTALYWYRQSLGQGLEFLIYFQGNSAPDKSGLPSDRFSAERTGGSVSTLTIQRTQQEDSAVYLCASSWGTKRGEQFFGPGTRLTVL.